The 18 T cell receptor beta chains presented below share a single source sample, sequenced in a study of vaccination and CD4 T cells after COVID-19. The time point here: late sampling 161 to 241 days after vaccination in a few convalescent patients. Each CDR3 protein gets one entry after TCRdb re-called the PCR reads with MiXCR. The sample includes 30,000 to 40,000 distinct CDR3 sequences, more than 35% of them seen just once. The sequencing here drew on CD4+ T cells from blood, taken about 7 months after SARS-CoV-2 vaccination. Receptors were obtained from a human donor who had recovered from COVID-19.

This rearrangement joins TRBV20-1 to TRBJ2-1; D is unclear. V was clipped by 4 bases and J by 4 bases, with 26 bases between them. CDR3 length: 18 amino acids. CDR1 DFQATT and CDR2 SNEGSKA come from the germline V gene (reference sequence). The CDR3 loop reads CSAKESPTKYDRYNEQFF. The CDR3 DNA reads TGCAGTGCTAAGGAATCCCCCACGAAGTACGATCGATACAATGAGCAGTTCTTC.

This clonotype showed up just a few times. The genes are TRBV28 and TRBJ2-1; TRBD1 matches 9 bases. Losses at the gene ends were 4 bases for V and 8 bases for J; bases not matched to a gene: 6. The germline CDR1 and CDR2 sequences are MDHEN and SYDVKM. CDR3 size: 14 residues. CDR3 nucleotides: TGTGCCAGCAGTTGGGGACAGGGTGTCTATGAGCAGTTCTTC. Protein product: CASSWGQGVYEQFF.

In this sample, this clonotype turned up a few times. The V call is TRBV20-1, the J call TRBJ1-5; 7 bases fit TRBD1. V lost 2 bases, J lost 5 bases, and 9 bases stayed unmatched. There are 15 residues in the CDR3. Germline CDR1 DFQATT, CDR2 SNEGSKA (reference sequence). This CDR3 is CSARSRRGHDQPQHF. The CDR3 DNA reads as TGCAGTGCTAGATCGCGGAGGGGGCACGATCAGCCCCAGCATTTT.

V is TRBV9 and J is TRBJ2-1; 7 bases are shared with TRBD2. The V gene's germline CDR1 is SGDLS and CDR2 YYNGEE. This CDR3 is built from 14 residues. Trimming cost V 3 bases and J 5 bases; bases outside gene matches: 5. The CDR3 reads CASSEAGYDNEQFF. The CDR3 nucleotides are TGTGCCAGCAGCGAAGCGGGATACGACAATGAGCAGTTCTTC.

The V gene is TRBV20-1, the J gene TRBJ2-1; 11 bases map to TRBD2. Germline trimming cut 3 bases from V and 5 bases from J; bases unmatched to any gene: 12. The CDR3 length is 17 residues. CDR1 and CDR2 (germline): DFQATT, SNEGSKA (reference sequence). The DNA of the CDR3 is TGCAGTGCTAGTGGGCCTAGCGGGAGGCAATTGCACAATGAGCAGTTCTTC. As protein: CSASGPSGRQLHNEQFF.

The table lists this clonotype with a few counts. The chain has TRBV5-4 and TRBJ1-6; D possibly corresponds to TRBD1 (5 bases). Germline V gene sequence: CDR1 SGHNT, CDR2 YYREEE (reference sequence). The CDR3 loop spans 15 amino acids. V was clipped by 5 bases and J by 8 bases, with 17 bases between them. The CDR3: CASRDPGLGDSPLHF. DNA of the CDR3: TGTGCCAGCAGGGACCCGGGACTCGGGGATTCACCCCTCCACTTT. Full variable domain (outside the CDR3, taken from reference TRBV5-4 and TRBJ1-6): ETGVTQSPTHLIKTRGQQVTLRCSSQSGHNTVSWYQQALGQGPQFIFQYYREEENGRGNFPPRFSGLQFPNYSSELNVNALELDDSALYLCASRDPGLGDSPLHFGNGTRLTVT.

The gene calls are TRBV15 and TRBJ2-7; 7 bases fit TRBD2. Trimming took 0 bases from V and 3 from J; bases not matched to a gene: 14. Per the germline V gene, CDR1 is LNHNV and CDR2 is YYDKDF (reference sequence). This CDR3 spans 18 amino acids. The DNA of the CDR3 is TGTGCCACCAGCAGAGAAGGAGCTCAGGCCGCGGGAGACTACGAGCAGTACTTC. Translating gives CATSREGAQAAGDYEQYF.

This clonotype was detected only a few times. This chain's CDR3 is CASSPGGQRNYGYTF. The CDR3 nucleotides read TGTGCCAGCAGCCCAGGGGGCCAGAGGAACTATGGCTACACCTTC. The chain has TRBV28 and TRBJ1-2; 8 nucleotides align to TRBD1. The V segment lost 6 bases and the J segment 2 bases; nucleotides outside the gene matches: 8. Germline V gene data show CDR1 as MDHEN and CDR2 as SYDVKM. CDR3 length: 15 residues.

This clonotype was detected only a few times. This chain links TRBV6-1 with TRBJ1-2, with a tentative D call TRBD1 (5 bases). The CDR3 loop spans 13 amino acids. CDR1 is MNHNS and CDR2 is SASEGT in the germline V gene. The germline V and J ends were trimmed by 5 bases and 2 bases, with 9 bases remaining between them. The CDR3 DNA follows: TGTGCCAGCAGTAGCGACAGCAACTATGGCTACACCTTC. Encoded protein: CASSSDSNYGYTF.

The CDR3 loop reads CASSGWGDRGYGYTF. The DNA of the CDR3 is TGTGCCAGCAGCGGGTGGGGAGACAGAGGCTATGGCTACACCTTC. The chain combines TRBV6-1 with TRBJ1-2, with D maybe TRBD1 (5 bases). The CDR3 spans 15 residues. Trimming left V 6 bases short and J 4 bases short, with 18 bases between. Germline values: CDR1 MNHNS, CDR2 SASEGT.

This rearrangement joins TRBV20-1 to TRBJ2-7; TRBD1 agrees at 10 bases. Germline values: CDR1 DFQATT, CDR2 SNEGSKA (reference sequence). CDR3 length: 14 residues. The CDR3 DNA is TGCAGCTCGGACGCGGGACAGGGGACCAGCGAGCAGTACTTC. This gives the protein CSSDAGQGTSEQYF.

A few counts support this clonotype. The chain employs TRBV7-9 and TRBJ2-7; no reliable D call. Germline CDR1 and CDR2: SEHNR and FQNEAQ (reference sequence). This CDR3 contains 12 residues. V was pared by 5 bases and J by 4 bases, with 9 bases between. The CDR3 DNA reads TGTGCCAGCAGCGTAGGACCTTACGAGCAGTACTTC. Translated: CASSVGPYEQYF.

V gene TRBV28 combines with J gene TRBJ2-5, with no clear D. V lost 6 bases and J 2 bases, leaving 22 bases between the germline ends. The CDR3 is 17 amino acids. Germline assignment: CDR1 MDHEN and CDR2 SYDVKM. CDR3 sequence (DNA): TGTGCCAGCAGCTACACTATCCGAGAGATCGGACAAGAGACCCAGTACTTC. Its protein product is CASSYTIREIGQETQYF.

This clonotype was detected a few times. The CDR3 protein is CASNKSGGANQPQHF. As DNA, the CDR3 is TGTGCCAGCAACAAATCGGGGGGCGCCAATCAGCCCCAGCATTTT. The chain employs TRBV6-1 and TRBJ1-5, with D perhaps matching TRBD1 (6 bases). Trimming took 7 bases from V and 3 from J, leaving 16 bases between them. Germline CDR1 reads MNHNS; CDR2 reads SASEGT. The CDR3 totals 15 residues.

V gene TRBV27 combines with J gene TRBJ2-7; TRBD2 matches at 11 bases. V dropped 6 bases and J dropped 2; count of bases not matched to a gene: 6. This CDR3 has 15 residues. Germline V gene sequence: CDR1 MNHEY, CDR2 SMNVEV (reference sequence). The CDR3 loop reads CASRRGTSGPYEQYF. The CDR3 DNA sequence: TGTGCCAGCAGACGGGGGACTAGCGGTCCCTACGAGCAGTACTTC.

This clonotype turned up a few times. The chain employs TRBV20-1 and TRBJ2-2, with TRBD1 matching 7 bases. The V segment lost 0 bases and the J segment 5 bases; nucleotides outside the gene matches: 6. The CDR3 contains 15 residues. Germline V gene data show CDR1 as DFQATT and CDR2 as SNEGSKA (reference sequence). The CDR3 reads CSARERGRLTGELFF. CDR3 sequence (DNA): TGCAGTGCTAGAGAAAGGGGGCGTCTTACCGGGGAGCTGTTTTTT.

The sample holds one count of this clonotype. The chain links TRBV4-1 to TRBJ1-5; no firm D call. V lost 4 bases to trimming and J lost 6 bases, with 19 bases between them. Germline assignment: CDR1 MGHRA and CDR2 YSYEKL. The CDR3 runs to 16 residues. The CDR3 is CASSPSRGRFSQPQHF. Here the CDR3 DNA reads TGCGCCAGCAGCCCGAGTCGGGGTCGTTTCTCTCAGCCCCAGCATTTT.

The CDR3 DNA reads as TGTGCCAGCAGTTTAAGTGGTTACGTAGCCGCCTACGAGCAGTACTTC. Its translation: CASSLSGYVAAYEQYF. The V call is TRBV27, the J call TRBJ2-7; D is unclear. Germline V CDR1 and CDR2: MNHEY, SMNVEV (reference sequence). This CDR3 comprises 16 residues. V was clipped by 2 bases and J by 2 bases, with 16 bases between them.